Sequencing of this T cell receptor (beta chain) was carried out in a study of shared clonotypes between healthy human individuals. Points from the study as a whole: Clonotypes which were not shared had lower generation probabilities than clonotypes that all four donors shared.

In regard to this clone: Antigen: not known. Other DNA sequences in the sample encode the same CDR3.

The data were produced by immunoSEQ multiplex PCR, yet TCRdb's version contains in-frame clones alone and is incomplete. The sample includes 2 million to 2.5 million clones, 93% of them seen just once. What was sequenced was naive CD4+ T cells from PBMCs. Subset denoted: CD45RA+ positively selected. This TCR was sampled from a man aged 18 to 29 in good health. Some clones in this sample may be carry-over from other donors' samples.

The CDR3 DNA reads as TGTGCCAGCAGAACCGGGACCGCCAATCAGCCCCAGCATTTT. Translation gives CASRTGTANQPQHF. The gene calls are TRBV28 and TRBJ1-5; D is possibly TRBD1 (5 bases). The CDR3 totals 14 residues. Germline lookup yields CDR1 MDHEN and CDR2 SYDVKM. V was shortened by 6 bases and J by 3 bases, with 12 bases between the two germline ends.